This TCR beta chain is drawn from a study of blood T cell repertoires in COVID-19. For the study at large: T cells, B-cell-depleted T cells, or PBMCs supplied cDNA or gDNA.

Seattle patients were enrolled during active infection and followed longitudinally. Generated by immunoSEQ multiplex PCR, the TCRdb table keeps only in-frame clones and is missing some. The data contain about 97,000 clones, 70% to 90% of them singletons. This clonotype was obtained from a man between 45 and 60 years old with COVID-19, enrolled during active disease. Sample: peripheral blood.

Here the CDR3 DNA reads TGTGCCAGCAGGAAAGGGACAGGGGTCGGTCAAGAGACCCAGTACTTC. Translating it yields CASRKGTGVGQETQYF. The chain uses TRBV2 and TRBJ2-5; 10 bases line up with TRBD1. Losses at the gene ends were 6 bases for V and 2 bases for J; bases not matched to a gene: 9. Germline-derived CDR1 and CDR2 are SNHLY and FYNNEI. This CDR3 spans 16 amino acids. Drawing the rest from reference TRBV2 and TRBJ2-5, the complete variable domain is EPEVTQTPSHQVTQMGQEVILRCVPISNHLYFYWYRQILGQKVEFLVSFYNNEISEKSEIFDDQFSVERPDGSNFTLKIRSTKLEDSAMYFCASRKGTGVGQETQYFGPGTRLLVL.